The TCR beta chain described here comes from a study of cytomegalovirus exposure and HLA in healthy donors. A word on this clone: Its specificity is unknown.

Germline values: CDR1 MNHNS, CDR2 SASEGT. The CDR3 sequence is 14 residues long. V shed 6 bases, J shed 5 bases, and the junction held 3 bases outside the gene matches. Study-wide results and limits: As a later analysis showed, a missense DCLRE1C variant was linked to trimming of TCR beta V- and J-genes. When a later analysis was performed, an Asian-associated ancestry cluster reportedly had fewer N-insertions than the roughly 700-donor mean. Excluded: some indistinguishable V segments such as TRBV6-2 and TRBV6-3.

PCR primers comprised 60 Vbeta and 13 Jbeta primers. Sequencing was performed with immunoSEQ multiplex PCR; in TCRdb, only in-frame clones are kept and a portion is missing. The sample has approximately 160,000 clones; under 90% are singletons. Each of the donors was a healthy bone marrow donor. The chain joins TRBV6-1 to TRBJ1-6; 8 bases are a match to TRBD1. The sequence derives from a man aged 25 to 40 in good health and CMV-seropositive. Source material: PBMCs. CDR3 sequence: CASSQGQDNSPLHF. CDR3 DNA sequence: TGTGCCAGCAGCCAGGGACAGGATAATTCACCCCTCCACTTT.